Below are 24 T cell receptor beta chains sequenced from a single sample in a study of beta chain features in type 1 diabetes. Expressed TCRB transcripts were sequenced because the entire RNA isolate underwent reverse transcription. Assay used: immunoSEQ multiplex PCR; TCRdb lists only in-frame clones, some missing. The sample yields 350,000 to 450,000 clones, 14% seen once. Sample: naive CD4+ T cells from blood. Every receptor here comes from a man aged 25 to 40 in good health.

There are a few counts of this clone. The CDR3 sequence is CASSQELGGTQYF. CDR3 nucleotides: TGCGCCAGCAGCCAAGAGCTGGGAGGGACCCAGTACTTC. The chain couples TRBV4-3 to TRBJ2-5; maybe TRBD2 (6 bases). Trimming removed 0 bases from V and 7 bases from J, with 9 bases in between. This CDR3 contains 13 residues. Germline-derived CDR1 and CDR2 are LGHNA and YSLEER.

The V call is TRBV4-3, the J call TRBJ2-3; no clear D. V was clipped by 4 bases and J by 2 bases, with 13 bases between them. The CDR3 length is 15 residues. Per the germline V gene, CDR1 is LGHNA and CDR2 is YSLEER. CDR3: CASSLNAQFTDTQYF. CDR3 nucleotides: TGCGCCAGCAGCCTTAACGCTCAGTTCACAGATACGCAGTATTTT.

The chain uses TRBV30 and TRBJ1-5; D is undetermined. Germline loops: CDR1 GTSNPN, CDR2 SVGIG (reference sequence). This CDR3 contains 15 residues. V was trimmed by 0 bases and J by 1 base, leaving 10 bases between them. As DNA, the CDR3 is TGTGCCTGGAGTGTTAAAGGGTCCAGCAATCAGCCCCAGCATTTT. Translated, it gives CAWSVKGSSNQPQHF.

The chain recombines TRBV7-2 with TRBJ2-3, with unresolved D. In germline, CDR1 is SGHTA, CDR2 FQGNSA. V was shortened by 1 base and J by 2 bases, with 7 bases between the two germline ends. The CDR3 loop spans 14 amino acids. DNA of the CDR3: TGTGCCAGCAGCTTAGGAGGCACCACAGATACGCAGTATTTT. It codes for CASSLGGTTDTQYF.

This chain joins TRBV4-3 and TRBJ2-1; D not resolved. The CDR3 runs 16 residues. V was pared by 1 base and J by 2 bases, with 12 bases between. Germline V gene sequence: CDR1 LGHNA, CDR2 YSLEER. CDR3 residues: CASSQVAAYPYNEQFF. In DNA, the CDR3 is TGCGCCAGCAGCCAAGTTGCAGCCTACCCCTACAATGAGCAGTTCTTC.

This chain connects TRBV29-1 to TRBJ2-1; maybe TRBD2 (6 bases). This CDR3 has 14 amino acids. V lost 7 bases to trimming and J lost 5 bases, with 18 bases between them. CDR1 and CDR2 (germline): SQVTM, ANQGSEA. CDR3 residues: CSADPSGLNNEQFF. Here the CDR3 DNA reads TGCAGCGCAGACCCGAGCGGGCTTAACAATGAGCAGTTCTTC.

In its sample, this clone was seen a few times. The V gene is TRBV7-3, the J gene TRBJ2-2, with unresolved D. Germline V gives CDR1 SGHTA, CDR2 FQGTGA. The CDR3 has 14 amino acids. Between the trimmed V and J ends, which lost 1 base and 4 bases, there was a span of 7 bases. CDR3 sequence reads: CASSLKWLTGELFF. In DNA, the CDR3 is TGTGCCAGCAGCTTAAAGTGGCTCACCGGGGAGCTGTTTTTT.

This chain connects TRBV7-9 to TRBJ1-4; the D is unclear. Germline V gene sequence: CDR1 SEHNR, CDR2 FQNEAQ (reference sequence). V was pared by 4 bases and J by 5 bases, with 5 bases between. This CDR3 has 12 amino acids. The CDR3 DNA is TGTGCCAGCAGCTACCTAAATGAAAAACTGTTTTTT. Encoded protein: CASSYLNEKLFF.

Comments on this clone: Other DNA sequences in this sample translate to the same CDR3. The chain has TRBV5-6 and TRBJ1-2; no reliable D call. V lost 0 bases and J lost 0, with 3 bases in between. The CDR3 covers 13 residues. Germline assignment: CDR1 SGHDT and CDR2 YYEEEE. CDR3 residues: CASSLDTNYGYTF. DNA of the CDR3: TGTGCCAGCAGCTTGGACACTAACTATGGCTACACCTTC.

The chain couples TRBV4-1 to TRBJ1-3, with D unresolved. This CDR3 is built from 15 residues. V was cut by 4 bases and J by 1 base, with 11 bases left in between. CDR1 MGHRA and CDR2 YSYEKL come from the germline V gene. CDR3 amino acids: CASSLWGWSGNTIYF. CDR3 coding DNA: TGCGCCAGCAGCCTGTGGGGTTGGTCTGGAAACACCATATATTTT.

The chain has TRBV2 and TRBJ2-7, with D uncertain. Trimming pared 4 bases from V and 1 base from J, leaving 14 bases between. In germline, CDR1 is SNHLY, CDR2 FYNNEI. The CDR3 runs 15 residues. The CDR3 is CASSAVQLSSYEQYF. For the CDR3, the DNA is TGTGCCAGCAGTGCCGTCCAGCTTAGTTCCTACGAGCAGTACTTC.

This clone showed up just a few times. This chain links TRBV7-2 with TRBJ2-1, with a possible D match to TRBD2 (5 bases). The ends were cut back, 3 bases at V and 5 bases at J, with 11 bases in the middle. The CDR3 is 14 amino acids. Germline V gene data show CDR1 as SGHTA and CDR2 as FQGNSA. CDR3 loop: CASSFFREDNEQFF. DNA for the CDR3: TGTGCCAGCAGCTTTTTCCGGGAAGACAATGAGCAGTTCTTC.

The V and J genes are TRBV4-2 and TRBJ2-1, with TRBD2 matching over 14 bases. This CDR3 is built from 16 residues. Germline V gene lookup returns CDR1 LGHNA and CDR2 YNFKEQ. J was trimmed by 10 bases and V by 4 bases; bases with no gene match: 9. In DNA, the CDR3 is TGTGCCAGCAGCCTTCGCCCCGGGACTAGCGGGAGCGAGCAGTTCTTC. This translates into CASSLRPGTSGSEQFF.

V gene TRBV29-1 combines with J gene TRBJ2-3; 10 nucleotides align to TRBD2. The CDR3 spans 17 residues. The germline V gene encodes CDR1 SQVTM and CDR2 ANQGSEA. The V gene end was trimmed by 4 bases and the J gene end by 4 bases; junction bases not matched to a gene: 14. The CDR3 bases are TGCAGCGTTGCCGGGCTAGCGGGGGCCTATGGTGCAGATACGCAGTATTTT. Its protein is CSVAGLAGAYGADTQYF.

A few counts support this clone. The chain carries TRBV30 and TRBJ2-1; 12 nucleotides agree with TRBD2. CDR3 length: 13 amino acids. V dropped 8 bases and J dropped 5; count of bases not matched to a gene: 4. Per germline, CDR1 GTSNPN and CDR2 SVGIG (reference sequence). CDR3 DNA sequence: TGTGCCCATAGACTAGCGGGAGACAATGAGCAGTTCTTC. This codes for CAHRLAGDNEQFF.

V usage is TRBV9 and J usage is TRBJ2-5, with TRBD2 as a possible D gene (7 bases). The V gene's germline CDR1 is SGDLS and CDR2 YYNGEE. V was shortened by 3 bases and J by 2 bases, with 14 bases between the two germline ends. This CDR3 is built from 15 residues. The CDR3 sequence: CASSGGAGAQETQYF. The CDR3 DNA sequence: TGTGCCAGCAGCGGAGGGGCGGGGGCACAAGAGACCCAGTACTTC.

The rearrangement links TRBV21-1 to TRBJ2-2. TRBV21-1 is a pseudogene. This CDR3 spans 17 amino acids. This chain's CDR3 is CASSHSSGQENTGELFF. DNA of the CDR3: TGTGCCAGCAGTCATTCCTCGGGGCAGGAGAACACCGGGGAGCTGTTTTTT.

The genes are TRBV7-8 and TRBJ1-1; 9 bases match TRBD1. The CDR3 loop spans 13 amino acids. Looked up from germline, CDR1 is SGHVS and CDR2 is FQNEAQ. The V and J ends lost 3 bases and 10 bases, in that order; junction bases with no gene match: 6. CDR3 residues: CASSFRTGDLAFF. The CDR3 region has the DNA TGTGCCAGCAGCTTCAGGACAGGGGACCTAGCTTTCTTT. The variable domain in full, with the rest retrieved from reference TRBV7-8 and TRBJ1-1, is GAGVSQSPRYKVAKRGQDVALRCDPISGHVSLFWYQQALGQGPEFLTYFQNEAQLDKSGLPSDRFFAERPEGSVSTLKIQRTQQEDSAVYLCASSFRTGDLAFFGQGTRLTVV.

This clone occurred a few times. The chain carries TRBV29-1 and TRBJ1-5, with D possibly matching TRBD1 (6 bases). CDR1 is SQVTM and CDR2 is ANQGSEA in the germline V gene. Deletions cut 4 bases from V and 9 bases from J, with 19 bases between. There are 14 residues in the CDR3. CDR3 nucleotide sequence: TGCAGCGTTGTTGGGGGCGCCGGTACCGGGCCCCAGCATTTT. It specifies CSVVGGAGTGPQHF.

This CDR3 is CASRGGTDTQYF. CDR3 DNA sequence: TGTGCCAGCAGGGGGGGCACAGATACGCAGTATTTT. V is TRBV19 and J is TRBJ2-3; tentatively, D is TRBD1 (7 bases). Germline assignment: CDR1 LNHDA and CDR2 SQIVND (reference sequence). The CDR3 has 12 amino acids. Trimming removed 9 bases at V and 1 base at J, with 8 bases between.

This chain joins TRBV7-8 and TRBJ2-7, with 7 bases aligning to TRBD1. V was pared by 5 bases and J by 6 bases, with 10 bases of the junction left unmatched. This CDR3 has 14 residues. The germline CDR1 and CDR2 sequences are SGHVS and FQNEAQ. The CDR3 reads CASSGDRVGREQYF. The DNA of the CDR3 is TGTGCCAGCAGCGGAGACAGGGTTGGTCGCGAGCAGTACTTC.

This clone was seen only a few times. This chain uses TRBV7-2 with TRBJ1-2; D unresolved. The CDR3 spans 13 residues. Trimming removed 4 bases from V and 8 bases from J, with 14 bases in between. In germline, CDR1 is SGHTA, CDR2 FQGNSA. The CDR3 is CASSSAGVGGYTF. CDR3 DNA: TGTGCCAGCAGCTCTGCAGGCGTCGGCGGCTACACCTTC. The whole variable domain, filled in from reference TRBV7-2 and TRBJ1-2, reads GAGVSQSPSNKVTEKGKDVELRCDPISGHTALYWYRQSLGQGLEFLIYFQGNSAPDKSGLPSDRFSAERTGGSVSTLTIQRTQQEDSAVYLCASSSAGVGGYTFGSGTRLTVV.

DNA of the CDR3: TGCGCCAGCAGCGTGGTGGGAGAGACCCAGTACTTC. Translating it yields CASSVVGETQYF. The J gene is TRBJ2-5, the V gene TRBV5-1; unclear D gene. CDR1 and CDR2 (germline): SGHRS, YFSETQ. The CDR3 has 12 amino acids. The V end was cut by 4 bases, the J end by 4 bases, with 8 bases between. The full variable domain, in which reference TRBV5-1 and TRBJ2-5 provide the parts outside the CDR3, is KAGVTQTPRYLIKTRGQQVTLSCSPISGHRSVSWYQQTPGQGLQFLFEYFSETQRNKGNFPGRFSGRQFSNSRSEMNVSTLELGDSALYLCASSVVGETQYFGPGTRLLVL.

This clone came up a few times. This chain connects TRBV28 to TRBJ2-7; either TRBD1 or TRBD2 may fit D (5 bases each). V was shortened by 6 bases and J by 2 bases, with 11 bases between the two germline ends. The germline gives CDR1 MDHEN, CDR2 SYDVKM. This CDR3 comprises 13 residues. The CDR3 protein is CASSQGPTYEQYV. The CDR3, as DNA: TGTGCCAGCAGCCAGGGACCGACCTACGAGCAGTACGTC.